This TCR beta chain was profiled in a study of cytomegalovirus exposure and HLA in healthy donors (TCRdb year 2017). Background for the entire study: An earlier analysis of about 560 of the donors reported 250 to 300 Gb of sequence data and around 100 million unique TCR beta sequences obtained from approximately 180 million T cells. An early release covering roughly 640 HLA-typed donors comprised about 300 gigabases of sequencing data and approximately 80 million unique TCR sequences. Among the roughly 400 genotyped donors, 75% to 90% belonged to the genetic ancestry cluster associated with self-reported Caucasian donors. The study was designed to test whether signatures of past pathogen exposure could be identified by cataloging public T cell receptors. Using immunosequencing, the study profiled T cell repertoires from fewer than 700 subjects and related those repertoires to cytomegalovirus serostatus. A separate validation cohort of 100 to 150 different subjects was used in addition to the roughly 670-subject first cohort. The study combined high-throughput TCR immunosequencing, statistical association of individual TCRs with disease status, and machine learning to predict cytomegalovirus infection status. To study patterns of TCR occurrence, a later analysis re-analyzed previously published TCR beta repertoires from more than 550 donors and added high-resolution HLA genotyping. Rather than using new phenotypic data, the later analysis identified candidate immune exposures from TCR beta sequences and from how often those sequences occurred across donors. In an earlier analysis of several hundred of the donors, high-throughput TCR beta sequencing was used to judge whether each TCR beta V gene segment behaved as functional or pseudogenic. Alongside the repertoire data, information on donor age, sex, ethnicity and CMV serostatus was compiled. In a later genetic analysis, genome-wide SNP genotypes for about three fifths of the 666 donors were used, and that subset was treated as a discovery cohort. All discovery cohort repertoires had been generated using a single sequencing platform. Class I and class II HLA loci were covered by the typing at four-digit resolution. The number of donors typed differed by locus, with 629-630 for A, B, C, DRB1 and DQB1, around 560 for DQA1, some 570 for DPA1, and 450 to 480 for DPB1. Because of strong linkage in the cohort, roughly five DR-DQ haplotypes were treated as single units for association and clustering. Across some 400 genotyped donors of the cohort, an average of approximately 200,000 unique TCR beta nucleotide sequences per donor were sequenced, and about a sixth of those sequences were non-productive.

Study-wide conclusions, independent of this receptor: Because some donors lacked HLA typing at each locus, the association tests relied only on the typed subset. This cohort had only TCR beta chains sequenced, and the lack of alpha or paired-chain data limited which features could be detected. A few of the identified cytomegalovirus-associated TCR beta chains were confirmed in vitro to be specific for cytomegalovirus antigens. A further reported finding was that TCR beta sequences accurately predicted the HLA-A and HLA-B alleles for most subjects in the first cohort. A later analysis found that most CMV-associated TCR beta chains appeared HLA-restricted, with HLA associations seemingly driven largely by CMV exposure. In a later analysis, TCR association rates were found to vary across HLA loci, with the most associated TCRs seen for DRB1 alleles and the fewest for HLA-C alleles. According to a later analysis, parvovirus B19, influenza, CMV and Epstein-Barr virus appeared linked to several top co-occurrence clusters. Immune exposure information for the cohort was limited to CMV serostatus. Sequencing depth was assumed to be roughly uniform across donors in the presence/absence analyses, though that assumption may not hold. Because counts were too low, roughly 16 rarely observed V segments, including chromosome 9 orphons, were excluded from the earlier analysis of roughly 580 of the donors. In an earlier analysis of over 550 of the donors, most TCR beta V segments were observed in productive rearrangements about 87% or about 30% of the time, broadly matching IMGT annotations. In both the original and validation cohorts, the classifier was reported to diagnose cytomegalovirus status with high specificity and sensitivity. A later analysis found that HLA-associated TCR beta chains were more clonally expanded and had lower generation probabilities than equally common non-associated chains. The authors suggested that the approach could potentially be extended to other disease states and immunological phenotypes. Assigning TCR associations to individual alleles was difficult when HLA alleles, especially DR and DQ, strongly co-occurred. In a later genetic analysis, a missense DCLRE1C variant was associated with V-gene and J-gene trimming of TCR beta chains, and the association was replicated in an independent cohort. At a false discovery rate of 0.05, a later analysis linked roughly 17,000 TCR beta sequences to specific HLA alleles. Most TCR sequences were seen in very few donors, while some public TCRs were found in many individuals. The sequencing pipeline was judged likely to have produced a cluster of highly shared sequence variants as a technical artifact. In a later genetic analysis, fewer N-insertions in productive TCRs were reported among donors in an Asian-associated ancestry cluster than the approximately 670-donor mean. A total of fewer than 200 TCR beta chains were listed by the study as associated with cytomegalovirus. Some IMGT-functional V segments, including TRBV6-2 and TRBV6-3, could not be told apart with the 87-base-pair reads, so those segments were excluded. Correlated functional status among segregating V segments might be attributable to linkage disequilibrium, but an unknown experimental factor could not be ruled out.

The table lists this clone with a few counts. Its target antigen remains unknown. No much larger clonotype is one base removed from it; base qualities were not supplied. Library preparation used the immunoSEQ multiplex PCR assay. A mixture of 60 forward primers for TCR Vbeta segments and 13 reverse primers for TCR Jbeta segments was used in the multiplex PCR. Amplification of the CDR3 region of rearranged TCR beta genes was performed with a multiplex PCR assay on genomic DNA. The amplified TCR beta libraries were sequenced on the Illumina HiSeq System as 87-base-pair reads. In the source study's methods: Across the 700 or so repertoires, a later analysis counted some 81 million unique TCR beta chains, 9 million to 14 million of which were shared by at least two donors. A nearest-neighbor algorithm error-corrected the raw reads and collapsed the reads into unique sequences, merging closely related sequences to remove PCR and sequencing errors. CDR3 sequences were aligned to IMGT reference sequences to assign V, D and J gene segments. For a sequence to be retained, at least a six-nucleotide match to both a V gene segment and a J gene segment was required. Rearrangements were classified as productive when the CDR3 lacked stop codons and remained in frame with V and J, and all other rearrangements were classified as non-productive. Following IMGT convention, CDR3 was defined as the stretch from the second conserved V-encoded cysteine to the conserved J-encoded phenylalanine. The earlier analysis of a few hundred of the donors excluded any sequence lacking an unambiguous match to a single V gene segment. An earlier analysis of over 450 of the donors classified V segments as functional when productive rearrangements were above 56.7% and as segregating when the standard deviation between donors was above 5%. A statistical classification framework was built to diagnose cytomegalovirus status from the catalog of TCR beta chain sequences. V and J gene assignment, in a later analysis, came from comparing TCR nucleotide sequences with IMGT/GENE-DB human TR gene sequences. A later analysis assigned CDR3 sequences and most-parsimonious VDJ recombination scenarios with the TCRdist pipeline. In a later analysis, every TCR beta chain was defined by the combination of its CDR3 amino acid sequence and its V-gene family, and reads without a unique V-gene family were dropped. To address suspected cross-contamination and a sequencing artifact, a later analysis removed around 590 highly shared, low-generation-probability nucleotide sequences. In a later analysis, a clonal expansion index was calculated for each public chain from normalized within-repertoire ranks of inferred template counts. In a later analysis, generation probabilities were computed using a VDJ recombination model fitted to out-of-frame rearrangements, and the results were checked against IGoR. A later analysis scored TCR-TCR, TCR-HLA and TCR-CMV co-occurrence with hypergeometric tests, applying a repertoire-size bias correction to TCR pairs. In a later analysis, false discovery rates were estimated by permuting HLA or CMV assignments 20 times. A later analysis grouped co-occurring TCRs with DBSCAN, adding TCRdist sequence similarity when clustering within HLA-allele-positive subsets. For co-occurrence clustering, repertoires with fewer than 30,000 or more than 120,000 public chains were excluded, along with five repertoires with anomalous nucleotide sharing. This is the immuneACCESS table as TCRdb keeps it, with only in-frame sequences that have V and J called. A part of the clones is gone; compared with another copy, unresolved V genes explain less than half, and the rest is unexplained. That table furnishes V, J and clone size, whereas the DNA furnished D and trimming. For this sample the table gives about 140,000 clones, of which 75% to 85% were detected only once. The ten top clones hold 3% to 3.5% of the sample.

The cohort consisted of 650 to 700 healthy bone marrow donors. All cohort members were sampled while nominally healthy, although unrecorded immune exposures were likely present. The donor was CMV seronegative and belonged to the group of 350 to 400 seronegative cohort members. A peripheral blood sample was provided by each donor, and peripheral blood mononuclear cells were used for TCR beta sequencing. Genomic DNA was extracted from the blood cell samples with the Qiagen DNeasy Blood Extraction Kit. Deletion took 6 bases off V and 7 bases off J, with a span of 15 bases between the germline ends. The CDR3 contains 13 residues, cysteine and phenylalanine counted. The read is trimmed to its CDR3 DNA, 39 bases read in frame from base 1. CDR1 and CDR2 (MNHNY, SVGAGI) derive from the germline V gene (reference sequence).

This clonotype was sampled from a female donor in good health and CMV-seronegative. The chain was built from TRBV6-6 and TRBJ1-2; the D region possibly corresponds to TRBD1 (6 bases align). Sequenced: PBMCs. The CDR3: CASRKGGACGYTF. The DNA is as follows: TGTGCCAGCAGGAAGGGGGGGGCCTGTGGCTACACCTTC.